This record covers a single T cell receptor beta chain. Its antigen is unknown. The sample belongs to a study of CD8 T cells in ankylosing spondylitis. General study findings and limits: Made up of 7 to 9 highly homologous variants, a TCR beta motif appeared characteristic of ankylosing spondylitis blood.

TCRdb independently ran MiXCR on the 5' RACE reads; one entry per CDR3 protein. Of about 450,000 distinct CDR3 sequences listed, approximately 26% were seen once; the top ten hold 0.89%. V shed 3 bases and J 2 bases; nucleotides not matched to a gene: 11. Germline V gives CDR1 MDHEN, CDR2 SYDVKM. CDR3 length equals 18 residues. The clonotype originates from a male donor with ankylosing spondylitis. Specimen: blood, either unsorted or a sorted T cell fraction (not recorded which). This sequence joins TRBV28 and TRBJ2-5; 11 bases line up with TRBD2. CDR3: CASSLPSRASGRQETQYF. In nucleotides, the CDR3 is TGTGCCAGCAGTTTGCCCAGCCGGGCTAGCGGGAGGCAAGAGACCCAGTACTTC.